This is a list of T cell receptor beta chains from one sample in a study of cytomegalovirus exposure and HLA in healthy donors. Profiled with immunoSEQ multiplex PCR; TCRdb holds only in-frame clones, not every one. This table holds approximately 150,000 clones, around nine tenths found once. Sample: PBMCs. Receptors were obtained from a woman in her 30s in good health and CMV-seronegative. Both conserved end residues are part of each CDR3. Each record gives: J gene, CDR3 length, V gene, D gene, CDR3 DNA, CDR3 protein. D genes are given only for firm matches.

TRBJ2-1,14,TRBV6-1,TRBD1,TGTGCCAGCAGTGGGGCAGGGGGCTCAGATGAGCAGTTCTTC,CASSGAGGSDEQFF
TRBJ2-7,15,TRBV4-1,-,TGCGCCAGCAGCCAAGCCGGTACAGGTACCTACGAGCAGTACTTC,CASSQAGTGTYEQYF
TRBJ1-3,15,TRBV18,-,TGTGCCAGCTCACCCACCCTCGGTACTGGAAACACCATATATTTT,CASSPTLGTGNTIYF
TRBJ1-1,18,TRBV4-2,-,TGTGCCAGCAGCCAAGAAAGGGGGAGGGAGTTGCGTTTCACTGAAGCTTTCTTT,CASSQERGRELRFTEAFF
TRBJ1-2,12,TRBV4-2,-,TGTGCCAGCAGCCAGGGGGGGGGTGGCTACACCTTC,CASSQGGGGYTF
TRBJ1-1,16,TRBV5-8,-,TGTGCCAGCAGCTTGCATAGGTCTCTGAGCGGCACTGAAGCTTTCTTT,CASSLHRSLSGTEAFF
TRBJ2-3,14,TRBV23-1,-,TGCGCCAGCAGTCGGCCAGGGAGCACAGATACGCAGTATTTT,CASSRPGSTDTQYF
TRBJ2-7,15,TRBV19,TRBD1,TGTGCCAGTAGTATGGTAGACAGGGGGGACTACGAGCAGTACTTC,CASSMVDRGDYEQYF
TRBJ2-4,18,TRBV4-1,-,TGCGCCAGCAGCCAAGATTCGCAGGGGCGGATAGCCAAAAACATTCAGTACTTC,CASSQDSQGRIAKNIQYF
TRBJ1-1,14,TRBV19,TRBD1,TGTGCCAGTACCCCAGGGACAGGGTGGACTGAAGCTTTCTTT,CASTPGTGWTEAFF
TRBJ2-7,15,TRBV6-5,TRBD1,TGTGCCTCCAAGTTTAAGCACAGGGGGTATAGCGAGCAGTACTTC,CASKFKHRGYSEQYF